The 15 T cell receptor beta chains given below trace back to one sample, sequenced in a study of CD4 T cells in relation to SARS-CoV-2 and coronaviruses. Their recognized antigens are unknown. The unexposed donors gave CD4+ T cells in about 2010-2019, prior to COVID-19. Isolation of CD4+ T cells took place after nine to ten days in culture. The repertoire was sequenced with immunoSEQ multiplex PCR; TCRdb's copy has only in-frame clones and lacks some. Among 20,000 to 25,000 clones listed, roughly 80% were seen once. The sample comprised CD4+ T cells from PBMCs, cultured in vitro. These receptors all come from a human donor in good health.

In its sample, this clone ranks as large. This sequence joins TRBV21-1 and TRBJ1-5. TRBV21-1 corresponds to a pseudogene. There are 11 residues in the CDR3. This chain's CDR3 is CARPGQGPQHF. The CDR3 DNA reads as TGTGCCAGACCGGGGCAGGGGCCCCAGCATTTT.

This chain links TRBV28 with TRBJ2-3; D gene unclear. V lost 6 bases to trimming and J lost 4 bases, with 14 bases between them. CDR3 length: 14 amino acids. In germline, CDR1 is MDHEN, CDR2 SYDVKM. The CDR3 reads CASSLPPAADTQYF. The DNA for the CDR3 is TGTGCCAGCAGCCTCCCTCCAGCCGCAGATACGCAGTATTTT. The full variable domain, in which reference TRBV28 and TRBJ2-3 provide the parts outside the CDR3, is DVKVTQSSRYLVKRTGEKVFLECVQDMDHENMFWYRQDPGLGLRLIYFSYDVKMKEKGDIPEGYSVSREKKERFSLILESASTNQTSMYLCASSLPPAADTQYFGPGTRLTVL.

This rearrangement joins TRBV2 to TRBJ2-5; 12 bases align to TRBD2. Germline V gives CDR1 SNHLY, CDR2 FYNNEI. After removal of 6 bases from V and 4 bases from J, the junction contained 9 bases not matched to a gene. CDR3 length: 16 residues. The CDR3 region is CASRRRTSGMRETQYF. The CDR3 bases are TGTGCCAGCAGGCGTAGGACTAGCGGGATGAGAGAGACCCAGTACTTC.

The chain recombines TRBV7-9 with TRBJ1-5, with TRBD1 matching over 7 bases. Unmatched junction bases numbered 5, after V lost 3 bases and J lost 6 bases. CDR3 length: 14 residues. CDR1 is SEHNR and CDR2 is FQNEAQ in the germline V gene (reference sequence). CDR3: CASSFSGGGQPQHF. CDR3 DNA sequence: TGTGCCAGCAGCTTTTCAGGGGGTGGTCAGCCCCAGCATTTT.

The chain couples TRBV5-6 to TRBJ1-5, with 10 positions matching TRBD1. The CDR3 has 14 amino acids. With 4 bases clipped from V and 3 bases from J, the junction kept 1 base outside the gene matches. CDR1 and CDR2 (germline): SGHDT, YYEEEE. CDR3 loop: CASSGTGDNQPQHF. The CDR3, as DNA: TGTGCCAGCAGCGGGACAGGGGACAATCAGCCCCAGCATTTT.

The CDR3 protein is CASSSGYLVGELFF. The DNA for the CDR3 is TGTGCCAGCAGCTCCGGATACCTGGTCGGGGAGCTGTTTTTT. The chain uses TRBV7-3 and TRBJ2-2; no reliable D call. CDR3 length: 14 amino acids. The V gene's germline CDR1 is SGHTA and CDR2 FQGTGA. V lost 4 bases and J 7 bases, leaving 13 bases between the germline ends.

V and J are TRBV10-3 and TRBJ1-3; 7 positions agree with TRBD1. Germline assignment: CDR1 ENHRY and CDR2 SYGVKD. The CDR3 covers 17 residues. The trim removed 6 bases at V and 1 base at J, leaving 12 bases unmatched. CDR3 coding DNA: TGTGCCATCAGAGGGGGACCTGACAGGGTTTCTGGAAACACCATATATTTT. This encodes CAIRGGPDRVSGNTIYF.

This clone was observed a single time. This chain joins TRBV5-1 and TRBJ1-3, with TRBD1 matching 9 bases. Germline CDR1 reads SGHRS; CDR2 reads YFSETQ. The V and J ends lost 0 bases and 4 bases, in that order; junction bases with no gene match: 5. The CDR3 length is 16 residues. The CDR3 DNA sequence: TGCGCCAGCAGCTTGGCCGGGACAGGGCAGGGAAACACCATATATTTT. Amino acids: CASSLAGTGQGNTIYF.

By its share, this clone is large (0.1 to 1%). The J gene is TRBJ2-2, the V gene TRBV2; tentative D call: TRBD2 (6 bases). Trimming left V 3 bases short and J 4 bases short, with 12 bases between. CDR3 length: 15 residues. Germline values: CDR1 SNHLY, CDR2 FYNNEI. Written as DNA, the CDR3 is TGTGCCAGCAGTGAGAGCGGGCGACTCACCGGGGAGCTGTTTTTT. Encoded protein: CASSESGRLTGELFF.

The rearrangement uses TRBV10-2 and TRBJ2-1, with D perhaps TRBD2 (6 bases). Germline V lookup: CDR1 WSHSY, CDR2 SAAADI. There are 14 residues in the CDR3. The ends were cut back, 3 bases at V and 4 bases at J, with 10 bases in the middle. Written as DNA, the CDR3 is TGCGCCAGCAGTGACGGCGGGAATTACAATGAGCAGTTCTTC. This sequence encodes CASSDGGNYNEQFF.

The chain employs TRBV7-9 and TRBJ1-1; the D gene is possibly TRBD1 (6 bases). The V gene's germline CDR1 is SEHNR and CDR2 FQNEAQ (reference sequence). CDR3 length equals 14 residues. Trimming took off 6 bases at V and 6 bases at J, with 17 bases between the two ends. The CDR3 region is CASSSDSGAAEAFF. The CDR3 nucleotides are TGTGCCAGCAGTTCAGATTCAGGGGCCGCTGAAGCTTTCTTT. The full variable domain, its missing parts supplied by reference TRBV7-9 and TRBJ1-1, is DTGVSQNPRHKITKRGQNVTFRCDPISEHNRLYWYRQTLGQGPEFLTYFQNEAQLEKSRLLSDRFSAERPKGSFSTLEIQRTEQGDSAMYLCASSSDSGAAEAFFGQGTRLTVV.

J is TRBJ2-3 and V is TRBV19; D gene uncertain. V gave up 6 bases and J gave up 4 bases, with 14 bases separating them. CDR1 and CDR2 (germline): LNHDA, SQIVND (reference sequence). The CDR3 runs to 14 residues. In DNA form, the CDR3 reads TGTGCCAGTAGCGTCAATCCTCGGGCAGATACGCAGTATTTT. Its protein product is CASSVNPRADTQYF.

The chain is built from TRBV5-5 and TRBJ1-3; maybe TRBD1 (6 bases). Germline values: CDR1 SGHKS, CDR2 YYEKEE (reference sequence). V was pared by 4 bases and J by 2 bases, with 16 bases between. The length of the CDR3 is 16 residues. CDR3 sequence (DNA): TGTGCCAGCAGCATGGGGGGCCAGGGGACTGGAAACACCATATATTTT. Translating gives CASSMGGQGTGNTIYF. The full variable domain, with the rest looked up from reference TRBV5-5 and TRBJ1-3, is DAGVTQSPTHLIKTRGQQVTLRCSPISGHKSVSWYQQVLGQGPQFIFQYYEKEERGRGNFPDRFSARQFPNYSSELNVNALLLGDSALYLCASSMGGQGTGNTIYFGEGSWLTVV.

The J gene is TRBJ2-3, the V gene TRBV6-5, with D hard to call. This CDR3 is built from 11 residues. V was trimmed by 6 bases and J by 0 bases, leaving 1 base between them. Per the germline V gene, CDR1 is MNHEY and CDR2 is SVGAGI. CDR3 loop: CASRSTDTQYF. As DNA, the CDR3 is TGTGCCAGCAGGAGCACAGATACGCAGTATTTT.

The chain is built from TRBV19 and TRBJ2-1; 11 bases map to TRBD1. This CDR3 is built from 15 residues. CDR1 and CDR2 (germline): LNHDA, SQIVND (reference sequence). Trimming at V came to 4 bases and at J to 5 bases, leaving 4 bases not matched to a gene. The DNA for the CDR3 is TGTGCCAGTAGTAAGGACAGGGGGCGCAACAATGAGCAGTTCTTC. It codes for CASSKDRGRNNEQFF.